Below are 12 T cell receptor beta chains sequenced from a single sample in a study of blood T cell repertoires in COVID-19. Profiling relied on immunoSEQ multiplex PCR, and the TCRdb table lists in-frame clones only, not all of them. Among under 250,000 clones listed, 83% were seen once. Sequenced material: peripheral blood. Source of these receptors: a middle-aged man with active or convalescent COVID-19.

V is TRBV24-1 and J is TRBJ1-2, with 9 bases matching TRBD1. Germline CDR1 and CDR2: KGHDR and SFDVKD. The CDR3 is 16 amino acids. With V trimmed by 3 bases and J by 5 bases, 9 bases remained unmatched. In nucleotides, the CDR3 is TGTGCCACCAGTGATGTTAAACAGGGGGCCAGGTATGGCTACACCTTC. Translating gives CATSDVKQGARYGYTF.

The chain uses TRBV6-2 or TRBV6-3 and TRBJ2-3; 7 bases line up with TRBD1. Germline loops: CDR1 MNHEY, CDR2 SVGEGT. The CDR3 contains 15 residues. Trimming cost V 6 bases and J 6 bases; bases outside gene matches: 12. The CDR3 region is CASSRGQVLGDTQYF. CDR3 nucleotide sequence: TGTGCCAGCAGCCGAGGACAGGTCTTAGGGGATACGCAGTATTTT.

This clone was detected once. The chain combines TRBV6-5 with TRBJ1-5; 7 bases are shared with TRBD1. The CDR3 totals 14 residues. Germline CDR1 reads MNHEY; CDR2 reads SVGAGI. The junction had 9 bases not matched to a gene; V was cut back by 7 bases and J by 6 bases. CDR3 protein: CASTRGQLLQPQHF. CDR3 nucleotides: TGTGCCAGCACTAGGGGACAGCTCCTTCAGCCCCAGCATTTT.

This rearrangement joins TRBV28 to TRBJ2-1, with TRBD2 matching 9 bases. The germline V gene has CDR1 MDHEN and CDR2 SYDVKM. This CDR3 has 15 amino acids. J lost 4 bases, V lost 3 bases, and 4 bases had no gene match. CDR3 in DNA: TGTGCCAGCAGTTTGCCCAGCGGGGGGTACAATGAGCAGTTCTTC. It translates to CASSLPSGGYNEQFF.

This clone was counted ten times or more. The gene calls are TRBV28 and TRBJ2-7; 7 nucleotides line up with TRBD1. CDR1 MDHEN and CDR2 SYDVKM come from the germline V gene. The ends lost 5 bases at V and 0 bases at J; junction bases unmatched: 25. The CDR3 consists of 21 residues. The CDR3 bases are TGTGCCAGCAGTACCCATAGCGTCGGCAGGGGGTACGGGTCGAGCTCCTACGAGCAGTACTTC. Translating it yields CASSTHSVGRGYGSSSYEQYF.

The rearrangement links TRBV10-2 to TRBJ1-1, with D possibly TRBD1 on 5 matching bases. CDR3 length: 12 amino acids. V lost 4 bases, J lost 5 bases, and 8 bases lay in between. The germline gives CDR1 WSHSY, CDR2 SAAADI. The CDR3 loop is CASSGGGTEAFF. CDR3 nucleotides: TGCGCCAGCAGTGGGGGCGGTACTGAAGCTTTCTTT.

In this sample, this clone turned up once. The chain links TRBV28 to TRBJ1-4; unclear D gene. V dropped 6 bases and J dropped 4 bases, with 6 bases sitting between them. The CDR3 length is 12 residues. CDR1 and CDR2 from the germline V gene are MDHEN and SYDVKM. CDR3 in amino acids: CASSQVNEKLFF. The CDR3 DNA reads TGTGCCAGCAGCCAGGTTAATGAAAAACTGTTTTTT.

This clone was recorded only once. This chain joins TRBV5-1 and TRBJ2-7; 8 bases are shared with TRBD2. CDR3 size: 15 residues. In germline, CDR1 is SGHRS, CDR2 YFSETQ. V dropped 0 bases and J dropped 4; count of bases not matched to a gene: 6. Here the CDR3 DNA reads TGCGCCAGCAGCTTGGAGAGCGGGAGTACTTACGAGCAGTACTTC. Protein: CASSLESGSTYEQYF.

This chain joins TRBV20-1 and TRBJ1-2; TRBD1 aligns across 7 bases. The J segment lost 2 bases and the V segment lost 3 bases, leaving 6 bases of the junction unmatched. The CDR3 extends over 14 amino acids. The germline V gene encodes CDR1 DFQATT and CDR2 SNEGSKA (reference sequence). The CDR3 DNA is TGCAGTGCTAGTTGGCAGGGGGACAACTATGGCTACACCTTC. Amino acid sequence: CSASWQGDNYGYTF.

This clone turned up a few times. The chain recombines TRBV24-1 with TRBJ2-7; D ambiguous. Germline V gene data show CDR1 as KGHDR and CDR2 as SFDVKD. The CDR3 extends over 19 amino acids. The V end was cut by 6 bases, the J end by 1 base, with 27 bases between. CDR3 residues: CATSFRSYSEPYTSYEQYF. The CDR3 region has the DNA TGTGCCACCAGTTTTAGATCTTATTCGGAGCCATACACATCCTACGAGCAGTACTTC.

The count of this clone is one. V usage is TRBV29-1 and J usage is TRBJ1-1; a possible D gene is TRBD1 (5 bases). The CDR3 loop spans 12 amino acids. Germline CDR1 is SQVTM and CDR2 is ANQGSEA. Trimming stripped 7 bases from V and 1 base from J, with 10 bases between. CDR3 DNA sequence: TGCAGCGGAAGACAGCCGAACACTGAAGCTTTCTTT. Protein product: CSGRQPNTEAFF. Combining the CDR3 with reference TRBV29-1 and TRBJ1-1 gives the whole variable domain SAVISQKPSRDICQRGTSLTIQCQVDSQVTMMFWYRQQPGQSLTLIATANQGSEATYESGFVIDKFPISRPNLTFSTLTVSNMSPEDSSIYLCSGRQPNTEAFFGQGTRLTVV.

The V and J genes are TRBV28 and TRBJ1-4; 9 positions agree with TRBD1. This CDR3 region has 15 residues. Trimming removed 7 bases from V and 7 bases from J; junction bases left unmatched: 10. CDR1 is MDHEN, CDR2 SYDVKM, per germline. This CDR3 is CASNGPGQGPEKLFF. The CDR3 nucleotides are TGTGCCAGCAACGGCCCGGGACAGGGACCTGAAAAACTGTTTTTT.